This T cell receptor beta chain was captured by sequencing in a study of blood T cell repertoires in COVID-19. Study context: Both acute and convalescent COVID-19 samples were obtained from the United States, Italy and Spain. Nucleic acid was either cDNA or gDNA, and it came from T cells, B-cell-depleted T cells, or PBMCs.

V trimming: 6 bases; J trimming: 2 bases; junction bases outside the gene matches: 10. CDR1 and CDR2 from the germline V gene are SNHLY and FYNNEI. This CDR3 spans 15 amino acids. Living in under 30 US areas, the participants were between roughly 18 and 90 years of age. Recovered Cohort 3 donors showed two negative PCRs, clearance, or symptom resolution. Method: immunoSEQ multiplex PCR; TCRdb's copy keeps in-frame clones and lacks some. The table records a few hundred thousand clones, roughly 89% of them present only once. The chain employs TRBV2 and TRBJ2-7; 7 bases line up with TRBD1. This TCR was recovered from a woman aged 25 to 39 who had recovered from COVID-19. Sequences were obtained from PBMCs or T cells enriched from blood (not recorded which). The CDR3 region is CASRTDRVLPYEQYF. CDR3 DNA: TGTGCCAGCAGAACCGACAGGGTTCTCCCCTACGAGCAGTACTTC.